What follows is one TCR beta chain and its context. Its matching antigen is unknown. Sequenced by immunoSEQ multiplex PCR; TCRdb stores in-frame clones only, minus some. The data show 29,000 or so clones, about 83% seen once. This sample was taken from a study of T cell clonotyping in hematopoietic cell transplantation. Study-wide findings and caveats: Pathologically expanded recipient clonotypes increased progressively from day 30 to day 180 as diversity fell.

Between the trimmed V and J ends, which lost 3 bases and 4 bases, there was a span of 19 bases. The CDR3 is made up of 16 amino acids. Germline V lookup: CDR1 SGHDT, CDR2 YYEEEE. Described time point: recipient sample about 28 days before transplant, after cytoreduction. Blood collection times were about day -28 and days 30, 100, 180 posttransplant. The chain is built from TRBV5-6 and TRBJ1-2, with D perhaps matching TRBD1 (6 bases). The sequence was collected from a woman aged 25-40 years with chronic myeloid leukemia. Some clones in this sample may be carry-over from other donors' samples. The source was peripheral blood mononuclear cells, collected before stem cell transplant. This CDR3 reads CASSSQPTGPLYGYTF. CDR3 nucleotide sequence: TGTGCCAGCAGCTCGCAACCGACAGGACCACTCTATGGCTACACCTTC.